Sequencing of this T cell receptor beta chain was carried out in a study of T cell responses to AZD1222 COVID-19 vaccine. Across the whole study: Second doses that came at about 4 or about 12 weeks were put together.

The CDR3 contains 15 residues. Trimming removed 2 bases from V and 6 bases from J, with 14 bases in between. The germline V gene encodes CDR1 SGHNT and CDR2 YYREEE (reference sequence). The assay was immunoSEQ multiplex PCR, and TCRdb's table has in-frame clones only and misses some. This repertoire shows about 130,000 clones, over 90% found once; its top ten account for approximately 5.4%. The sample in question was peripheral blood, obtained on day 0 of AZD1222 vaccination. The chain is built from TRBV5-4 and TRBJ2-2; tentatively, D is TRBD1 or TRBD2 (5 bases each). The sequence came from an adult in good health. The CDR3 sequence is CASSLVGTSPGELFF. The CDR3 DNA is TGTGCCAGCAGCTTAGTGGGGACCTCCCCCGGGGAGCTGTTTTTT.